This T cell receptor beta chain was found in a study of CD8+ T cells in alopecia areata. Alopecia areata patients gave lesional scalp punch biopsies and peripheral blood samples. After isolation, RNA underwent reverse transcription to generate cDNA as the sequencing template. The method was immunoSEQ multiplex PCR; TCRdb's version includes in-frame clones alone and lacks a portion of them. The sample has over 8,500 clones, more than 65% seen once. This clone appeared once. The V gene end was trimmed by 4 bases and the J gene end by 5 bases; junction bases not matched to a gene: 8. This CDR3 region has 16 residues. Germline lookup yields CDR1 SGDLS and CDR2 YYNGEE.

The sequence was collected from a human donor with alopecia areata. The material sequenced was skin. This chain uses TRBV9 with TRBJ2-1; 11 bases line up with TRBD2. The chain's CDR3 is CASSSPLAGGHNEQFF. The CDR3 bases are TGTGCCAGCAGCTCCCCGTTAGCGGGAGGGCACAATGAGCAGTTCTTC.